The 3 T cell receptor beta chains listed next were all sequenced from one sample in a study of identical twins. TCRdb reprocessed the 5' RACE reads via MiXCR and lists one record per CDR3 protein. The sample has around 340,000 distinct CDR3 sequences, around 12% seen once; the top ten hold roughly 7.8%. This same sample was also taken into another study, of yellow fever vaccine responses in identical twins.

Sequencing used CD8+ T cells sorted from blood. The receptors shown here come from a woman aged 18-29 years in good health.

This clonotype was detected only a few times. This chain joins TRBV28 and TRBJ1-4; no clear D. This CDR3 region has 12 residues. Germline V CDR1 and CDR2: MDHEN, SYDVKM. The V gene lost 4 bases and the J gene lost 8 bases, with 8 bases spanning the gap. CDR3 protein: CASSSDLEKLFF. The CDR3 nucleotides read TGTGCCAGCAGTTCGGACCTAGAAAAACTGTTTTTT.

This sequence joins TRBV20-1 and TRBJ2-1, with D possibly matching TRBD1 (6 bases). CDR1 and CDR2 (germline): DFQATT, SNEGSKA (reference sequence). V was cut by 6 bases and J by 6 bases, with 24 bases left in between. The CDR3 contains 16 residues. The CDR3 nucleotides are TGCAGTGCCGACCCCCTGCCAGGGGCAGGGCCCAATGAGCAGTTCTTC. Translation: CSADPLPGAGPNEQFF.

This clonotype was detected a few times. The chain combines TRBV5-5 with TRBJ2-1; the D is unclear. V lost 2 bases and J lost 8, with 8 bases in between. The CDR3 covers 12 residues. The germline V gene has CDR1 SGHKS and CDR2 YYEKEE (reference sequence). In DNA form, the CDR3 reads TGTGCCAGCAGCTTCGACGGGCATGAGCAGTTCTTC. This gives the protein CASSFDGHEQFF.